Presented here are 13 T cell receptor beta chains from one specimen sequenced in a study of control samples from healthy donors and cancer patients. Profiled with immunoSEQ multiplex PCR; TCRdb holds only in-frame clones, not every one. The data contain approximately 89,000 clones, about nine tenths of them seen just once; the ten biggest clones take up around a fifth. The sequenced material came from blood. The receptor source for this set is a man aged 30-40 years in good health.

The DNA of the CDR3 is TGTGCCAGCAGCTTAGGGGAGAACACTGAAGCTTTCTTT. Translating it yields CASSLGENTEAFF. This chain connects TRBV7-9 to TRBJ1-1; D uncertain. Germline lookup yields CDR1 SEHNR and CDR2 FQNEAQ (reference sequence). This CDR3 is built from 13 residues. V lost 1 base, J lost 1 base, and 4 bases lay in between.

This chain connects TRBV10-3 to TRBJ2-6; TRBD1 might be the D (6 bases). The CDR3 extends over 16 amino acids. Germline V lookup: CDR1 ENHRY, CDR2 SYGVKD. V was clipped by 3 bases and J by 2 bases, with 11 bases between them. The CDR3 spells CAISDPRGTGANVLTF. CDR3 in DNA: TGTGCCATCAGTGACCCTAGGGGGACTGGGGCCAACGTCCTGACTTTC.

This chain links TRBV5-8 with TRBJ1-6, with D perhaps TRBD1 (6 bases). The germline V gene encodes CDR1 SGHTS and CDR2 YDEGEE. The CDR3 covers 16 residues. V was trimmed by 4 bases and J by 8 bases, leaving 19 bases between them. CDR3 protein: CASSPLRRAGDSPLHF. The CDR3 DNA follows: TGTGCCAGCAGCCCCCTGCGCAGGGCAGGGGATTCACCCCTCCACTTT.

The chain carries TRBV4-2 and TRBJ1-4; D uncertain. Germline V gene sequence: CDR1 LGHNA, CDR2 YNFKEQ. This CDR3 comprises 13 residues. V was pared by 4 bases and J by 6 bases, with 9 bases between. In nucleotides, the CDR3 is TGTGCCAGCAGCCCCATTATGGATGAAAAACTGTTTTTT. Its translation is CASSPIMDEKLFF.

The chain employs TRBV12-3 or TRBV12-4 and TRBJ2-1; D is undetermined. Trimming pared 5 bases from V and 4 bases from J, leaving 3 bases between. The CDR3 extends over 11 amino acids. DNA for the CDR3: TGTGCCAGCAGTCTTTACAATGAGCAGTTCTTC. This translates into CASSLYNEQFF.

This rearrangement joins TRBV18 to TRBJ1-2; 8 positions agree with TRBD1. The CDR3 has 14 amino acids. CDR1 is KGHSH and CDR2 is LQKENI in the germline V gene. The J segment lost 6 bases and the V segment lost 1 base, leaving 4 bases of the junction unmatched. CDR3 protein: CASSPRGQGDGYTF. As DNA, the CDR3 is TGTGCCAGCTCACCACGAGGACAGGGAGATGGCTACACCTTC.

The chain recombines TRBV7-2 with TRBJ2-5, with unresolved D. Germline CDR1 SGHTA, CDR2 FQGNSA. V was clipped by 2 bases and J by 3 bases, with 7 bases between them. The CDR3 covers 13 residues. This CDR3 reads CASSLNSKETQYF. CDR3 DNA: TGTGCCAGCAGCTTAAACAGCAAAGAGACCCAGTACTTC.

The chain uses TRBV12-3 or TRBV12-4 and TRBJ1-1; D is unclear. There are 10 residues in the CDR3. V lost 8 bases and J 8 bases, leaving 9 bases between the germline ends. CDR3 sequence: CASGHIEAFF. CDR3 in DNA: TGTGCCAGCGGCCACATCGAAGCTTTCTTT.

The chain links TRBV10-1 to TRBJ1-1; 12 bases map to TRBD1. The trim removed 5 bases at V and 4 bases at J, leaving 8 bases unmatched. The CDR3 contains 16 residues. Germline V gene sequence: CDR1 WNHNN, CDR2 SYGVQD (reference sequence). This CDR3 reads CASSYARDRGPTEAFF. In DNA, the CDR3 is TGCGCCAGCAGTTACGCCCGGGACAGGGGGCCCACTGAAGCTTTCTTT.

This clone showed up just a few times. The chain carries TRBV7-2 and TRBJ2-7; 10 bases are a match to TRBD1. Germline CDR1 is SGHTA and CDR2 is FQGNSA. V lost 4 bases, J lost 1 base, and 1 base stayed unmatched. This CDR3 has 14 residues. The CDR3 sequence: CASSWGQGSYEQYV. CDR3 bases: TGTGCCAGCAGCTGGGGACAGGGGTCCTACGAGCAGTACGTC.

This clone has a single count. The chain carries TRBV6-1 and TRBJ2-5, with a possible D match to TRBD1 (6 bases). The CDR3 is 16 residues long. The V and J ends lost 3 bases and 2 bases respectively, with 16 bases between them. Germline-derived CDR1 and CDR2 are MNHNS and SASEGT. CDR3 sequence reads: CASSDTGHPRQETQYF. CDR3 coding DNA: TGTGCCAGCAGTGACACGGGACACCCAAGACAAGAGACCCAGTACTTC.

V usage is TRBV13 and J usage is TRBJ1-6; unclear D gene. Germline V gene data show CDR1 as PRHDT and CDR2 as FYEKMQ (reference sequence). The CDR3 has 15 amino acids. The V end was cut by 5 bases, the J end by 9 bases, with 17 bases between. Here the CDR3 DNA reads TGTGCCAGCAGCCTCCACCGGGGTCAGCCTTCACCCCTCCACTTT. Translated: CASSLHRGQPSPLHF. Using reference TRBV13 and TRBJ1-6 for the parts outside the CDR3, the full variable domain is AAGVIQSPRHLIKEKRETATLKCYPIPRHDTVYWYQQGPGQDPQFLISFYEKMQSDKGSIPDRFSAQQFSDYHSELNMSSLELGDSALYFCASSLHRGQPSPLHFGNGTRLTVT.

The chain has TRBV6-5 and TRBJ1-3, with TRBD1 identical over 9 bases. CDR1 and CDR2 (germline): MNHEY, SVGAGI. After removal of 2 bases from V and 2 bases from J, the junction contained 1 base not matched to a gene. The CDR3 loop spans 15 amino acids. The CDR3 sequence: CASSYGTGPGNTIYF. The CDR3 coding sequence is TGTGCCAGCAGTTACGGGACAGGGCCTGGAAACACCATATATTTT.